The source of this TCR beta chain is a study of T-cell memory formation after mild COVID-19. Study-level findings and limits: Clones contracting day 15 to 85 were balanced CD4/CD8; later expanders leaned CD4+. Some responding clones appeared in pre-infection memory, suggesting cross-reactive memory joined.

A remark on this clonotype: The target antigen is unknown.

V trimming: 5 bases; J trimming: 3 bases; junction bases outside the gene matches: 8. This CDR3 comprises 16 residues. Germline CDR1 is LGHNA and CDR2 is YNFKEQ. TCRdb processed the 5' RACE reads anew with MiXCR; each CDR3 protein has one entry. The table records some 100,000 distinct CDR3 sequences, more than 9.5% of them present only once. The source of this sequence is a young man who had mild COVID-19 (a few samples of this study predate the infection). Cell type and time point are not known. Material: PBMCs or a T cell subset sorted from them (not recorded which). The chain has TRBV4-2 and TRBJ2-3; 10 bases are shared with TRBD2. The CDR3 bases are TGTGCCAGCAGCGGGGAGGCAGCGGGGGGGACAGATACGCAGTATTTT. Amino acids: CASSGEAAGGTDTQYF.